Below, 27 T cell receptor beta chains from the same sample are listed, as sequenced in a study of beta chain features in type 1 diabetes. These TCRs are of unknown antigen specificity. cDNA synthesis used the whole RNA isolate, giving expressed TCRB sequences. Assay used: immunoSEQ multiplex PCR; TCRdb lists only in-frame clones, some missing. The sample records about 370,000 clones, over 8.5% being singletons. General study results and limits: TCRB CDR3 length was moderately but significantly reduced in all four CD4+ subsets of Type 1 diabetes patients.

Sequences were obtained from central memory CD4+ T cells from blood. Receptors originate from a man under 40 with type 1 diabetes.

This chain uses TRBV15 with TRBJ2-5; D perhaps matches TRBD2 (5 bases). In germline, CDR1 is LNHNV, CDR2 YYDKDF (reference sequence). The CDR3 is 14 residues long. V lost 8 bases and J 5 bases, leaving 18 bases between the germline ends. The CDR3 region is CATLHAGPRETQYF. CDR3 DNA: TGTGCCACCCTCCATGCGGGCCCTCGGGAGACCCAGTACTTC. Complete variable domain (other parts from reference TRBV15 and TRBJ2-5): DAMVIQNPRYQVTQFGKPVTLSCSQTLNHNVMYWYQQKSSQAPKLLFHYYDKDFNNEADTPDNFQSRRPNTSFCFLDIRSPGLGDTAMYLCATLHAGPRETQYFGPGTRLLVL.

This clone was picked up a small number of times. This rearrangement joins TRBV6-1 to TRBJ2-5, with 9 positions matching TRBD1. The tail of the sequence fits TRBJ2-7 better, so the J call may be wrong. The CDR3 sequence is 14 residues long. Germline CDR1 and CDR2: MNHNS and SASEGT. The CDR3 loop reads CASSETGGSYEQYF. The CDR3 bases are TGTGCCAGCAGTGAAACAGGGGGCTCTTACGAGCAGTACTTC.

There are many counts of this clone. The rearrangement links TRBV18 to TRBJ2-4; no firm D call. Germline values: CDR1 KGHSH, CDR2 LQKENI. The V end lost 4 bases, the J end lost 6 bases, and 16 bases lay between the germline ends. The CDR3 consists of 15 residues. This chain's CDR3 is CASSRDLGNGNIQYF. The CDR3 DNA is TGTGCCAGCTCACGCGACCTGGGGAATGGAAACATTCAGTACTTC.

In nucleotides, the CDR3 is TGTGCCTGTAGACAGGGTGACCAGCCCCAGCATTTT. It codes for CACRQGDQPQHF. J is TRBJ1-5 and V is TRBV28; 7 bases agree with TRBD1. Looked up from germline, CDR1 is MDHEN and CDR2 is SYDVKM. CDR3 length equals 12 residues. J was trimmed by 7 bases and V by 11 bases; bases with no gene match: 8.

This clone was seen a few times. The rearrangement uses TRBV28 and TRBJ1-2; no reliable D call. The germline V gene has CDR1 MDHEN and CDR2 SYDVKM. The CDR3 runs to 13 residues. V was cut by 5 bases and J by 6 bases, with 13 bases left in between. The CDR3 nucleotides are TGTGCCAGCAGTGCCCAGCGGGGTAATGGCTACACCTTC. Protein: CASSAQRGNGYTF.

This chain joins TRBV4-2 and TRBJ2-5; D not certain. CDR3 length: 15 amino acids. Trimming shortened V by 0 bases and J by 5 bases, and 13 bases separated the two germline ends. Germline CDR1 is LGHNA and CDR2 is YNFKEQ. This CDR3 is CASSQDQIVSETQYF. The CDR3 DNA follows: TGTGCCAGCAGCCAAGATCAGATAGTTTCCGAGACCCAGTACTTC.

This clone was counted between two and nine times. The chain carries TRBV30 and TRBJ1-2; D is unresolved. CDR1 is GTSNPN and CDR2 is SVGIG in the germline V gene (reference sequence). The CDR3 covers 13 residues. The V end lost 5 bases, the J end lost 6 bases, and 16 bases lay between the germline ends. DNA of the CDR3: TGTGCCTGGGGTCGGGTGATACGGCATGGCTACACCTTC. Translating it yields CAWGRVIRHGYTF.

This chain joins TRBV5-4 and TRBJ2-2; TRBD2 aligns across 10 bases. Germline values: CDR1 SGHNT, CDR2 YYREEE (reference sequence). CDR3 length: 15 amino acids. With V trimmed by 9 bases and J by 5 bases, 10 bases remained unmatched. The CDR3 protein is CATRGASGRTGELFF. As DNA, the CDR3 is TGTGCCACCAGGGGGGCTAGCGGGAGAACCGGGGAGCTGTTTTTT.

The chain carries TRBV19 and TRBJ2-2; TRBD2 agrees at 7 bases. The germline V gene has CDR1 LNHDA and CDR2 SQIVND (reference sequence). The ends lost 5 bases at V and 2 bases at J; junction bases unmatched: 5. The CDR3 runs 15 residues. As DNA, the CDR3 is TGTGCCAGTAGTGGCTCGGGACTAAACACCGGGGAGCTGTTTTTT. It specifies CASSGSGLNTGELFF.

V is TRBV18 and J is TRBJ2-2; no definite D call. This CDR3 is 14 amino acids long. From germline, CDR1 is KGHSH and CDR2 LQKENI. V was trimmed by 4 bases and J by 7 bases, leaving 13 bases between them. CDR3: CASSRDRLNGELFF. The CDR3, as DNA: TGTGCCAGCTCACGTGACCGTTTAAACGGGGAGCTGTTTTTT.

Only a few counts were recorded for this clone. The V and J genes are TRBV11-2 and TRBJ2-1; D gene uncertain. V lost 1 base to trimming and J lost 10 bases, with 8 bases between them. The germline gives CDR1 SGHAT, CDR2 FQNNGV. This CDR3 spans 12 amino acids. CDR3 amino acids: CASSLVKVEQFF. CDR3 in DNA: TGTGCCAGCAGCTTAGTCAAGGTAGAGCAGTTCTTC. Supplemented by reference TRBV11-2 and TRBJ2-1, the full variable domain reads EAGVAQSPRYKIIEKRQSVAFWCNPISGHATLYWYQQILGQGPKLLIQFQNNGVVDDSQLPKDRFSAERLKGVDSTLKIQPAKLEDSAVYLCASSLVKVEQFFGPGTRLTVL.

This chain connects TRBV11-2 to TRBJ1-2, with no clear D. The germline gives CDR1 SGHAT, CDR2 FQNNGV. The CDR3 runs to 13 residues. V lost 5 bases, J lost 9 bases, and 16 bases lay in between. The CDR3 nucleotides read TGTGCCAGCAGCCAGTACACGTCGGGGAGCTACACCTTC. Amino acids: CASSQYTSGSYTF.

This clone came up a few times. The rearrangement links TRBV7-2 to TRBJ1-2, with 7 bases matching TRBD1. V lost 5 bases to trimming and J lost 6 bases; unmatched junction nucleotides: 12. There are 15 residues in the CDR3. CDR1 is SGHTA, CDR2 FQGNSA, per germline. CDR3 sequence reads: CASSPRDSEWNGYTF. Written as DNA, the CDR3 is TGTGCCAGCAGCCCGCGGGACAGCGAATGGAATGGCTACACCTTC.

CDR3 loop: CASSLELYNEQFF. The CDR3 DNA sequence: TGTGCCAGCAGCTTAGAACTTTACAATGAGCAGTTCTTC. This rearrangement joins TRBV11-2 to TRBJ2-1; no clear D gene. The V gene lost 0 bases and the J gene lost 4 bases, with 4 bases spanning the gap. The CDR3 has 13 amino acids. Germline loops: CDR1 SGHAT, CDR2 FQNNGV.

The V call is TRBV28, the J call TRBJ1-2; TRBD1 agrees at 11 bases. V was clipped by 6 bases and J by 6 bases; unmatched bases: 3. CDR1 is MDHEN, CDR2 SYDVKM, per germline. The CDR3 is 13 amino acids. CDR3 residues: CASRRTGGDGYTF. The CDR3 DNA sequence: TGTGCCAGCAGAAGGACAGGGGGCGATGGCTACACCTTC.

The chain couples TRBV27 to TRBJ1-5; D gene unclear. Germline values: CDR1 MNHEY, CDR2 SMNVEV (reference sequence). V gave up 8 bases and J gave up 3 bases, with 5 bases separating them. The CDR3 is made up of 11 amino acids. The CDR3 spells CASGYNQPQHF. The DNA for the CDR3 is TGTGCCAGCGGTTACAATCAGCCCCAGCATTTT.

V is TRBV2 and J is TRBJ2-3; TRBD1 might be the D (5 bases). Germline CDR1 is SNHLY and CDR2 is FYNNEI. Trimming removed 9 bases at V and 4 bases at J, with 11 bases between. This CDR3 is 12 amino acids long. CDR3 DNA sequence: TGTGCCAGTCAACAGGAATCAGATACGCAGTATTTT. It encodes CASQQESDTQYF.

This clone was counted at least ten times. V gene TRBV28 combines with J gene TRBJ2-2; the D gene could be TRBD1 or TRBD2 (5 bases each). V gave up 8 bases and J gave up 5 bases, with 12 bases separating them. This CDR3 comprises 13 residues. The germline gives CDR1 MDHEN, CDR2 SYDVKM. The CDR3 sequence: CASRRDGTGELFF. The CDR3 nucleotides read TGTGCCAGCCGTAGGGACGGGACCGGGGAGCTGTTTTTT.

This clone came up a few times. The V call is TRBV2, the J call TRBJ1-1, with TRBD1 matching over 8 bases. V lost 6 bases to trimming and J lost 4 bases; unmatched junction nucleotides: 7. Per the germline V gene, CDR1 is SNHLY and CDR2 is FYNNEI. The CDR3 sequence is 14 residues long. The CDR3 DNA sequence: TGTGCCAGCAGCGGACAGGGAATGGTCACTGAAGCTTTCTTT. This codes for CASSGQGMVTEAFF. Looking up the rest from reference TRBV2 and TRBJ1-1 gives the full variable domain: EPEVTQTPSHQVTQMGQEVILRCVPISNHLYFYWYRQILGQKVEFLVSFYNNEISEKSEIFDDQFSVERPDGSNFTLKIRSTKLEDSAMYFCASSGQGMVTEAFFGQGTRLTVV.

About this clone: Other nucleotide sequences from this sample produce the same CDR3. The gene calls are TRBV19 and TRBJ2-3, with no clear D. The CDR3 runs to 11 residues. The germline V and J ends were trimmed by 6 bases and 4 bases, with 5 bases remaining between them. CDR1 LNHDA and CDR2 SQIVND come from the germline V gene (reference sequence). CDR3 sequence reads: CASSFADTQYF. The CDR3 nucleotides read TGTGCCAGTAGCTTCGCAGATACGCAGTATTTT.

This clone has a handful of counts. As DNA, the CDR3 is TGCGCCAGCAGCCTACAGGGGGCCTACGAGCAGTACTTC. Protein sequence: CASSLQGAYEQYF. The chain recombines TRBV5-1 with TRBJ2-7; TRBD1 aligns across 8 bases. This CDR3 has 13 residues. Trimming removed 4 bases from V and 2 bases from J; junction bases left unmatched: 2. Germline V gene lookup returns CDR1 SGHRS and CDR2 YFSETQ.

The table lists this clone with a count of one. Its ends do not fully match the called genes, so a read error is possible. CDR3 loop: CAISAGQGTGANVLTF. In DNA form, the CDR3 reads TGTGCCATCAGTGCTGGACAGGGGACCGGGGCCAACGTCCTGACTTTC. The V gene is TRBV6-4, the J gene TRBJ2-6; 9 bases map to TRBD1. Germline V gene sequence: CDR1 MRHNA, CDR2 SNTAGT. The CDR3 spans 16 residues.

This clone came up a few times. At one end, the junction sequence differs from germline, possibly due to a read error. The rearrangement links TRBV7-6 to TRBJ2-3; tentative D call: TRBD2 (5 bases). Germline CDR1 SGHVS, CDR2 FNYEAQ. The CDR3 sequence is 13 residues long. CDR3 protein: CASSLALEDTQYF. DNA for the CDR3: TGTGCTAGCAGCTTAGCGCTGGAGGATACGCAGTATTTT.

The sample holds many counts of this clone. This sequence joins TRBV6-6 and TRBJ2-1; 7 nucleotides agree with TRBD2. The length of the CDR3 is 14 residues. V lost 7 bases and J lost 15; bases outside the gene matches: 18. Germline V CDR1 and CDR2: MNHNY, SVGAGI (reference sequence). CDR3 residues: CASTRTTSVDSTFF. In nucleotides, the CDR3 is TGTGCCAGCACTCGCACCACTAGCGTCGATTCAACGTTCTTC.

This clone has just a few counts. The genes are TRBV30 and TRBJ1-5; 10 bases agree with TRBD1. Germline CDR1 and CDR2: GTSNPN and SVGIG (reference sequence). The CDR3 consists of 14 residues. The CDR3 DNA follows: TGTGCGCTCCGGGACAGGGGAACTAATCAGCCCCAGCATTTT. Encoded protein: CALRDRGTNQPQHF.

The J gene is TRBJ2-3, the V gene TRBV5-1, with a weak D call TRBD1 (7 bases). The CDR3 is made up of 14 amino acids. V lost 4 bases and J 6 bases, leaving 15 bases between the germline ends. Germline V gene lookup returns CDR1 SGHRS and CDR2 YFSETQ. This CDR3 reads CASSDWTGGDTQYF. In DNA, the CDR3 is TGCGCCAGCAGCGATTGGACAGGAGGGGATACGCAGTATTTT.

This sequence joins TRBV27 and TRBJ1-2; D is possibly TRBD1 (5 bases). Germline CDR1 MNHEY, CDR2 SMNVEV (reference sequence). The V end lost 1 base, the J end lost 2 bases, and 14 bases lay between the germline ends. The CDR3 covers 16 residues. CDR3 protein: CASSLWSGIKNYGYTF. The CDR3 DNA is TGTGCCAGCAGTTTATGGTCAGGGATAAAAAACTATGGCTACACCTTC.